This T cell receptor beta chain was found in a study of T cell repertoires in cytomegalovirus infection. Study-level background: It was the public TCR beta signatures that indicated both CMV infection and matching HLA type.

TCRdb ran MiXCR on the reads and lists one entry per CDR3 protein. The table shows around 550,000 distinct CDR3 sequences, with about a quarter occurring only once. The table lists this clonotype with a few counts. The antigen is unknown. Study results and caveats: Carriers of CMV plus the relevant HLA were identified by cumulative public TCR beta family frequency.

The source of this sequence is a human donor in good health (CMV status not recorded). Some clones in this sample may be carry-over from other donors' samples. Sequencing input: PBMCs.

CDR3 amino acids: CASSSQGVYGYTF. In nucleotides, the CDR3 is TGTGCCAGCAGTTCGCAGGGGGTCTATGGCTACACCTTC. The chain links TRBV28 to TRBJ1-2, with 7 nucleotides matching TRBD1. Germline V CDR1 and CDR2: MDHEN, SYDVKM. CDR3 length equals 13 residues. Trimming removed 4 bases from V and 4 bases from J; junction bases left unmatched: 3.